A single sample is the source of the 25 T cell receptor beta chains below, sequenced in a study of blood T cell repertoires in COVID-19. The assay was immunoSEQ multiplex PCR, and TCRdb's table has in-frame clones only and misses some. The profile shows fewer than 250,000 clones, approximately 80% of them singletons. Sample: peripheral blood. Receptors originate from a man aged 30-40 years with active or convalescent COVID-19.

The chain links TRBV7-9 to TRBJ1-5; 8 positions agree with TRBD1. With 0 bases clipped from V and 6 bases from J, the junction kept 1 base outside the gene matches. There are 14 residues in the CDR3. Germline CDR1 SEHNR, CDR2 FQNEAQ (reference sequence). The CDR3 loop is CASSLATGGQPQHF. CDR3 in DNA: TGTGCCAGCAGCTTAGCTACAGGGGGTCAGCCCCAGCATTTT.

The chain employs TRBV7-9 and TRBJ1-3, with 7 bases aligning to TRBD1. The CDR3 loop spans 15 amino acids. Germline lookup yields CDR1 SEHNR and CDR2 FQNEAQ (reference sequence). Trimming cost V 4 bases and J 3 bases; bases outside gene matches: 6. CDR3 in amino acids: CASSSGQTLGNTIYF. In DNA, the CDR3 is TGTGCCAGCAGCTCGGGACAGACACTTGGAAACACCATATATTTT.

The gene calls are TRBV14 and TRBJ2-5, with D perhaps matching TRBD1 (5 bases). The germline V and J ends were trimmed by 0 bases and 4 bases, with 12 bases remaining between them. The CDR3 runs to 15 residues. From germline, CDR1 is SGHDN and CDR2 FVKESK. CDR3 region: CASSQDIRAGETQYF. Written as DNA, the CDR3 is TGTGCCAGCAGCCAAGATATCAGGGCAGGAGAGACCCAGTACTTC.

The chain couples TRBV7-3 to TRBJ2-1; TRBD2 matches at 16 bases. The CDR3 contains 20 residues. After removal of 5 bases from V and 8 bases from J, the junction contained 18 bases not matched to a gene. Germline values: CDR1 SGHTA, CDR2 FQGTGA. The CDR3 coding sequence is TGTGCCAGCAGCGCTAGGGGACTAGCGGGAGGGCAAAGGGTTGGCGATGAGCAGTTCTTC. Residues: CASSARGLAGGQRVGDEQFF.

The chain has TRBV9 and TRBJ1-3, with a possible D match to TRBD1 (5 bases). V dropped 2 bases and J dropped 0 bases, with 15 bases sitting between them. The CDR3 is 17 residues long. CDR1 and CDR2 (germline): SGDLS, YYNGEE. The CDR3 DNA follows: TGTGCCAGCAGCGTCGGGGGACGGCTCAGCTCTGGAAACACCATATATTTT. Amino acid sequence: CASSVGGRLSSGNTIYF.

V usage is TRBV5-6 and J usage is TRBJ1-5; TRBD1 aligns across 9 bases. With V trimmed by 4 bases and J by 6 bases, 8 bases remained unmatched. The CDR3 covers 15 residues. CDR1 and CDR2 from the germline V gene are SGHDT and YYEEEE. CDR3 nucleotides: TGTGCCAGCAGCGGGACAGGGTCATCGAGTCAGCCCCAGCATTTT. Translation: CASSGTGSSSQPQHF. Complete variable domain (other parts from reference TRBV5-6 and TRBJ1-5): DAGVTQSPTHLIKTRGQQVTLRCSPKSGHDTVSWYQQALGQGPQFIFQYYEEEERQRGNFPDRFSGHQFPNYSSELNVNALLLGDSALYLCASSGTGSSSQPQHFGDGTRLSIL.

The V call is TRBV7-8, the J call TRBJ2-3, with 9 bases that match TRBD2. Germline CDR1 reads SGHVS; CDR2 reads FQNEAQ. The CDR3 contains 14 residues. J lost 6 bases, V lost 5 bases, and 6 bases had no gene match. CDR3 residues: CASSGGGALDTQYF. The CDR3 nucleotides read TGTGCCAGCAGCGGCGGGGGGGCCCTGGATACGCAGTATTTT.

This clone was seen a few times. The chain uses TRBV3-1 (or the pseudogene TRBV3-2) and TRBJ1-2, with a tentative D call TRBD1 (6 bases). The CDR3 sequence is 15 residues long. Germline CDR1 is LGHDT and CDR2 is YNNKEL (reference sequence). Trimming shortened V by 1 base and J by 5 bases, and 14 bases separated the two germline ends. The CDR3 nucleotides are TGTGCCAGCAGCCAAGGGCCGACAGGCCTATATGGCTACACCTTC. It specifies CASSQGPTGLYGYTF.

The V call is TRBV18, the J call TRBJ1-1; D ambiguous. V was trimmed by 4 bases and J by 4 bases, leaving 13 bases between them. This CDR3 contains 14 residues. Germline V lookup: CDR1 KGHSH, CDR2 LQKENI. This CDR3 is CASSLLSEGTEAFF. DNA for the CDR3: TGTGCCAGCTCACTCCTTTCGGAGGGCACTGAAGCTTTCTTT.

CDR3 DNA: TGCGCCAGCAGCCCCGACAGTATGAACACTGAAGCTTTCTTT. It codes for CASSPDSMNTEAFF. V usage is TRBV4-1 and J usage is TRBJ1-1, with a possible D match to TRBD1 (5 bases). The CDR3 loop spans 14 amino acids. Germline V gene data show CDR1 as MGHRA and CDR2 as YSYEKL. Trimming removed 4 bases at V and 0 bases at J, with 9 bases between.

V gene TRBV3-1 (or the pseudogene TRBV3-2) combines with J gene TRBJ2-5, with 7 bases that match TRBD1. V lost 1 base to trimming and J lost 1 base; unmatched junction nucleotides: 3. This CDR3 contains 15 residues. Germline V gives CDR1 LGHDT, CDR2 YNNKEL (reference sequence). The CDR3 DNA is TGTGCCAGCAGCCAAGTCGGGACAGTCCAAGAGACCCAGTACTTC. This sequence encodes CASSQVGTVQETQYF.

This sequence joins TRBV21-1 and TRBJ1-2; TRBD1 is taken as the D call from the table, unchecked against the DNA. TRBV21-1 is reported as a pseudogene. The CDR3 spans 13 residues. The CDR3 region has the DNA TGTGCCAGCAGCCACGGAACAGGGATTGGCTACACCTTC. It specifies CASSHGTGIGYTF.

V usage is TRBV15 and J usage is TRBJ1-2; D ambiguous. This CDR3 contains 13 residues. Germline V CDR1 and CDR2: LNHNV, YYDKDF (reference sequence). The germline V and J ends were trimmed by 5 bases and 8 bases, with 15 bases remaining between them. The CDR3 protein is CATSGSGSRGYTF. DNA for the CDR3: TGTGCCACCAGCGGGTCGGGGAGTAGGGGCTACACCTTC.

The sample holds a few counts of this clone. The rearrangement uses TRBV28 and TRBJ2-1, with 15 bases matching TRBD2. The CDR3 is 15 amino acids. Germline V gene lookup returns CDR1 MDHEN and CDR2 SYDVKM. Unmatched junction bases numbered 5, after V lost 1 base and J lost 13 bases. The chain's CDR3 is CASSLYRTSGRAQFF. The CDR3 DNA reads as TGTGCCAGCAGTTTATACCGGACTAGCGGGAGGGCCCAGTTCTTC.

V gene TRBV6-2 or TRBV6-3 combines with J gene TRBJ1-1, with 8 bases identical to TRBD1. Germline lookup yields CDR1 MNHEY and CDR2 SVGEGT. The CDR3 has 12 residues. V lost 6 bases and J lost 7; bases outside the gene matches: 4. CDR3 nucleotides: TGTGCCAGCAGCCGTACAGGGGGTGAAGCTTTCTTT. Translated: CASSRTGGEAFF.

The CDR3 DNA reads as TGTGCCACCAGCAGAGGGGACTCCGCGTCCTGGGAAAAACTGTTTTTT. Its translation: CATSRGDSASWEKLFF. This sequence joins TRBV15 and TRBJ1-4; the D gene is possibly TRBD1 (5 bases). There are 16 residues in the CDR3. Germline assignment: CDR1 LNHNV and CDR2 YYDKDF (reference sequence). The V gene lost 1 base and the J gene lost 8 bases, with 17 bases spanning the gap.

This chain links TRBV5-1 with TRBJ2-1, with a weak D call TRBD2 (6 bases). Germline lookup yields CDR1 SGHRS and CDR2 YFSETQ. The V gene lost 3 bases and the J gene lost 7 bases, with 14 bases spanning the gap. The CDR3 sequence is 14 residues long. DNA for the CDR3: TGCGCCAGCAGCTCAGACGGGGGAGGAAATGAGCAGTTCTTC. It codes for CASSSDGGGNEQFF.

The CDR3 region has the DNA TGTGCCAGCAGCTTCGGGACAGCCTATGGCTACACCTTC. This gives the protein CASSFGTAYGYTF. This chain joins TRBV7-9 and TRBJ1-2; 7 bases match TRBD1. Germline V gene data show CDR1 as SEHNR and CDR2 as FQNEAQ (reference sequence). The V and J ends lost 3 bases and 4 bases, in that order; junction bases with no gene match: 2. This CDR3 has 13 amino acids.

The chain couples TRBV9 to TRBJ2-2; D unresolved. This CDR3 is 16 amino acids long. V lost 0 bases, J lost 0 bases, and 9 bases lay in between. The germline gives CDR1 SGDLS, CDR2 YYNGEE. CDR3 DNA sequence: TGTGCCAGCAGCGTAGGTTCGAGCCCGAACACCGGGGAGCTGTTTTTT. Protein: CASSVGSSPNTGELFF.

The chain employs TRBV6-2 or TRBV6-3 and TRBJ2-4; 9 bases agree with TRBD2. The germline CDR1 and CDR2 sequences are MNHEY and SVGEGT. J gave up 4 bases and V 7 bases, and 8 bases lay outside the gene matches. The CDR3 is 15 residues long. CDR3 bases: TGTGCCAGCACCCCACCGGGACTAGCTAAAAACATTCAGTACTTC. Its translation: CASTPPGLAKNIQYF.

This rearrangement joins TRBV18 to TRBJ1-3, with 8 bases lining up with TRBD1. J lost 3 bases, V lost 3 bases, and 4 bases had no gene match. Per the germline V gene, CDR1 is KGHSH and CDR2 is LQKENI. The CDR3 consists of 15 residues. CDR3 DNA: TGTGCCAGCTCACCCAGCAGGGGGCTTGGAAACACCATATATTTT. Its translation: CASSPSRGLGNTIYF.

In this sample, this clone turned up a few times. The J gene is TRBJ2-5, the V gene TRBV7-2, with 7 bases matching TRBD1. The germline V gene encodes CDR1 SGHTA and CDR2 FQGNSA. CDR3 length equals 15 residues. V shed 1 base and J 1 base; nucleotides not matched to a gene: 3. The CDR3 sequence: CASSLDRQGQETQYF. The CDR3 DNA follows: TGTGCCAGCAGCTTAGATAGACAGGGCCAAGAGACCCAGTACTTC. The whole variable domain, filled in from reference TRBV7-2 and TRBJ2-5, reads GAGVSQSPSNKVTEKGKDVELRCDPISGHTALYWYRQSLGQGLEFLIYFQGNSAPDKSGLPSDRFSAERTGGSVSTLTIQRTQQEDSAVYLCASSLDRQGQETQYFGPGTRLLVL.

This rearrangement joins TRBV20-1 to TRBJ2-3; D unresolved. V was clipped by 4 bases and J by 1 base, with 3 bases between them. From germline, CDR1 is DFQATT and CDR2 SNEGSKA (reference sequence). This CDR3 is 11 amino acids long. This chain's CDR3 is CSAKRTDTQYF. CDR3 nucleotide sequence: TGCAGTGCTAAGCGCACAGATACGCAGTATTTT.

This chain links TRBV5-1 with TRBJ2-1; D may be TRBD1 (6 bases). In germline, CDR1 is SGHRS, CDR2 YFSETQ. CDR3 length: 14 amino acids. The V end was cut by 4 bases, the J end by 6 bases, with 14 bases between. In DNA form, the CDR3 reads TGCGCCAGCAGCCTTACGACAGGAGGCAATGAGCAGTTCTTC. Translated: CASSLTTGGNEQFF.

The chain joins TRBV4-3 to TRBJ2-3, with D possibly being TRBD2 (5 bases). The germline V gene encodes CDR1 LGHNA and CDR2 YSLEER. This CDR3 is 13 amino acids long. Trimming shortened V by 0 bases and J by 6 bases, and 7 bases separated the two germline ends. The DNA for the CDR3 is TGCGCCAGCAGCCAAGATCGAGGGGATACGCAGTATTTT. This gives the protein CASSQDRGDTQYF.